A single TCR beta chain is shown here with its context. What it binds is unknown. The same CDR3 also results from other DNA sequences found in this sample. Clones were sequenced by immunoSEQ multiplex PCR, and TCRdb holds only the in-frame ones, with some missing. Of 89,000 or so clones in the sample, 85% to 95% were seen once. This specimen belongs to a study of PD-1 blockade in classical Hodgkin lymphoma. Study-wide context: Nivolumab dosing for patients was 3 mg/kg, administered intravenously every 2 weeks.

Study observations and caveats: Unlike CD8+ TCR diversity, which did not rise significantly by C4D1, CD4+ TCR diversity did. Newly diagnosed patients and complete responders had comparable diversity at baseline.

Relapse was seen in all patients after autologous stem cell transplantation, and brentuximab vedotin exposure was variable. The material was peripheral blood mononuclear cells (PBMCs), obtained before the second cycle of nivolumab. This receptor was identified in a human donor with classical Hodgkin lymphoma.

The CDR3 protein is CASRLAGTDTQYF. In nucleotides, the CDR3 is TGTGCCAGCAGGCTAGCGGGTACAGATACGCAGTATTTT. The chain combines TRBV2 with TRBJ2-3; 8 bases match TRBD2. The V gene end was trimmed by 6 bases and the J gene end by 3 bases; junction bases not matched to a gene: 2. The CDR3 is 13 amino acids. Looked up from germline, CDR1 is SNHLY and CDR2 is FYNNEI.